This T cell receptor beta chain stems from a study of T cells after posttransplantation cyclophosphamide. Study-level results: TRB clonality was highly associated with recipient CMV seropositivity and reactivation. Skin or GI-infiltrating T cells shared few TRB sequences with blood. Donor-recipient repertoire similarity was low at 1-2 months, rising over year one.

On this clone: Its antigen is unknown.

Peripheral blood was collected from the related graft donor on the marrow donation day. V dropped 1 base and J dropped 5; count of bases not matched to a gene: 4. The CDR3 contains 16 residues. Looked up from germline, CDR1 is SGHDT and CDR2 is YYEEEE. Profiling relied on immunoSEQ multiplex PCR, and the TCRdb table lists in-frame clones only, not all of them. The table includes around 43,000 clones, 85% to 95% detected once. The sequencing sample was made of PBMCs. This clonotype was obtained from a woman in her forties or fifties in good health and a related stem cell transplant donor. V is TRBV5-6 and J is TRBJ1-5, with 12 bases matching TRBD1. This CDR3 is CASSLRDRGRDQPQHF. The CDR3 nucleotides are TGTGCCAGCAGCTTGAGGGACAGGGGGCGAGATCAGCCCCAGCATTTT.